A selection of T cell receptor beta chains follows, all from one sample in a study of T cell changes during pregnancy in multiple sclerosis. Method: immunoSEQ multiplex PCR; TCRdb's copy keeps in-frame clones and lacks some. The sample contains over 60,000 clones, about 96% of which appear only once. This sample comprised CD8+ T cells from peripheral blood mononuclear cells, obtained after pregnancy. These receptor sequences come from a female donor with multiple sclerosis, enrolled in a pregnancy study. The CDR3 runs from the conserved cysteine through the conserved F or W. The order of the fields is D gene, V gene, CDR3 protein. A D gene is named only where the DNA matches it firmly.

NA | TRBV2 | CASSEGALYEQYF
TRBD2 | TRBV6-5 | CASSSGRATDTQYF
NA | TRBV7-8 | CASSLEVSSSYEQYF
NA | TRBV9 | CASWGGHTYGYTF
TRBD1 | TRBV2 | CASRPGTEVGYTF
TRBD1 | TRBV27 | CASSLRQGYEQYF
TRBD1 | TRBV28 | CASRLTGGNQETQYF
TRBD2 | TRBV27 | CASSLVGGRATNTQYF
NA | TRBV19 | CASSIQDSGANVLTF
NA | TRBV6-1 | CASSDPSNYNEQFF
TRBD2 | TRBV5-8 | CASSPGGVRADTQYF
NA | TRBV7-9 | CASSTANEKLFF
NA | TRBV7-6 | CASSERRGSPDTQYF
TRBD1 | TRBV5-1 | CASAWSVDRGSYEQYF
NA | TRBV7-9 | CASQVGQNYEQYF
NA | TRBV27 | CASSFPDTGELFF
NA | TRBV28 | CASSPLLSSANAKNIQYF
TRBD1 | TRBV29-1 | CSVEVRQGQLGSYEQYF
NA | TRBV21-1 | CASHLAGSSTDTQYF
TRBD1 | TRBV28 | CASSFLTGYSYEQYF
TRBD2 | TRBV13 | CASSPRGGGTDTQYF
TRBD2 | TRBV7-9 | CASSLRIIGLAGDNEQFF
TRBD1 | TRBV19 | CASRRRRMGQEATNEKLFF
TRBD2 | TRBV28 | CASSLRETSGSLGGELFF
NA | TRBV29-1 | CSVGDSPSLEQFF
NA | TRBV6-5 | CASSYSRGGGELFF
NA | TRBV4-2 | CASSPTGAGSTDTQYF
TRBD1 | TRBV27 | CASSYTGGGYEQYF
TRBD1 | TRBV11-2 | CASSLGDREYEQYF
NA | TRBV28 | CASSDRITEGYGYTF
TRBD2 | TRBV7-2 | CASSLVSSGAEYF
TRBD1 | TRBV27 | CASSWTGSFSYPEAFF
TRBD2 | TRBV27 | CASGLAGEGEQFF
TRBD2 | TRBV6-6 | CASSTLSGSYNEQFF
TRBD2 | TRBV2 | CASSGTSGAFADTQYF